This T cell receptor beta chain was profiled in a study of PD-1 blockade in classical Hodgkin lymphoma (dated by TCRdb to 2018 to 2021). The study in broad terms: Nivolumab dosing was 3 mg/kg intravenously every 2 weeks, continuing until either disease progression or unacceptable toxicity. The study used CyTOF and TCR beta sequencing to define a peripheral blood immune signature of response to PD-1 blockade in classical Hodgkin lymphoma. On the study overall, not on this receptor specifically: The study was restricted to a single clinical trial cohort, and the causes of repertoire differences, possibly disease activity or prior therapy, were left undefined. By C4D1, a significant rise was seen in CD4+ TCR diversity but not in CD8+ TCR diversity (p=0.0027 vs p=0.16), and the rise was most apparent among complete responders (p=0.02). Patients starting nivolumab less than 1 year after ASCT had lower diversity and were excluded from later analyses to avoid confounding by immune reconstitution. Trial patients achieving complete response had baseline diversity similar to newly diagnosed patients, whereas partial responders and progressors had significantly lower diversity. Baseline TCR diversity was reported as lower in newly diagnosed patients than in healthy donors, and lower still in relapsed/refractory patients.

In regard to this clone: No antigen is known for it. Qualities for individual bases were not recorded, and no much larger clone is one base off.

The time point label on this specimen signifies: cycle 1 day 1 (C1D1), immediately before nivolumab initiation. All trial patients had relapsed after autologous stem cell transplantation, with cohorts A, B and C differing in prior brentuximab vedotin exposure. The trial cohort included fewer than 60 patients with relapsed/refractory classical Hodgkin lymphoma, and each patient had a best overall response of complete response, partial response or progressive disease. In the multi-cohort phase II CheckMate 205 trial, trial patients received single-agent nivolumab. An independent review committee assessed best overall response using the 2007 International Working Group response criteria. Trial PBMCs were collected immediately before nivolumab initiation (C1D1) and during therapy at cycle 2 day 1 and cycle 4 day 1. Peripheral blood was collected in 8 mL Vacutainer Cell Preparation Tubes, from which PBMCs were isolated by centrifugation and then cryopreserved.

From the germline V gene (reference sequence), CDR1 is MNHNY and CDR2 is SVGAGI. V is trimmed back by 5 bases and J by 2 bases, and the junction contains 6 bases that no gene match accounts for. The CDR3 runs 15 residues from the cysteine to the phenylalanine. Only the CDR3 region is kept as DNA, spanning 45 bases read in frame from base 1. The Qiagen DNeasy kit was used to extract genomic DNA both from unsorted PBMCs and from the negatively selected CD4+ and CD8+ fractions. Using primers that anneal to V and J segments, immunoSEQ multiplex PCR amplified the TCR beta CDR3 regions. A synthetic immune receptor repertoire was used to minimize amplification bias, and any remaining bias was removed computationally after sequencing. As for the authors' bioinformatics: Repertoire diversity was quantified as the Shannon entropy index using custom Python scripts. The unsorted, CD4+ and CD8+ repertoires were each analyzed separately, with the exception of combined analyses, where CD4+ and CD8+ sequences were merged in silico. Clonal expansion was defined as a frequency increase of at least 2-fold after treatment compared with C1D1, and clones undetected at baseline were assigned a pseudocount of 0.5. Clones with 0 or 1 copy at C1D1 were defined as singleton clones, while clones with 2 or more copies were defined as non-singleton clones. By matching protein sequences in sorted samples from the same patient, clones expanded in unsorted samples were annotated as CD4+, CD8+ or unknown. Diversity changes from C1D1 to C4D1 were tested in paired samples using Wilcoxon tests. Held by TCRdb, this immuneACCESS table contains in-frame sequences only and omits some clones. Under half of the omission traces to an unresolved V gene where checked; the cause of the rest is unknown. Clonal size and the V and J genes are those of that table, whereas D and trimming came from the DNA. The sample has a few thousand clones on record, 71% of them singletons. The ten largest clones capture 51% of the sample.

Recombination joined TRBV6-6 with TRBJ2-1, with TRBD1 identical over 7 junction bases. This receptor was identified in a human donor with classical Hodgkin lymphoma. The material sequenced was peripheral blood mononuclear cells (PBMCs), taken at baseline. The CDR3 protein is CASSVTGPAYNEQFF. The nucleotide sequence reads TGTGCCAGCAGTGTGACAGGGCCAGCCTACAATGAGCAGTTCTTC.